One and the same sample provided the 31 T cell receptor beta chains below, sequenced in a study of identical twins. TCRdb independently ran MiXCR on the 5' RACE reads; one entry per CDR3 protein. The sample includes about 690,000 distinct CDR3 sequences, less than 7% of them seen just once. The sequenced material came from naive T cells sorted from blood. The receptors originated from a man in his late teens or twenties in good health.

Ten or more counts support this clonotype. The J gene is TRBJ2-7, the V gene TRBV6-2 or TRBV6-3; D possibly uses TRBD1 or TRBD2 (6 bases each). The V gene lost 2 bases and the J gene lost 4 bases, with 18 bases spanning the gap. The germline V gene has CDR1 MNHEY and CDR2 SVGEGT. This CDR3 is built from 16 residues. In DNA form, the CDR3 reads TGTGCCAGCAGTTACCGAGGAGGGGGACCGTCTTACGAGCAGTACTTC. This encodes CASSYRGGGPSYEQYF.

The rearrangement uses TRBV7-2 and TRBJ2-7; no clear D gene. CDR3 length: 12 residues. Trimming took off 0 bases at V and 6 bases at J, with 6 bases between the two ends. Germline values: CDR1 SGHTA, CDR2 FQGNSA. CDR3 DNA: TGTGCCAGCAGCTTAGCGTGGGGCGAGCAGTACTTC. Amino acid sequence: CASSLAWGEQYF.

The chain carries TRBV11-1 and TRBJ2-7; D might be TRBD2 (6 bases). V was pared by 3 bases and J by 0 bases, with 24 bases between. The CDR3 has 19 amino acids. Germline values: CDR1 SGHAT, CDR2 FQDESV (reference sequence). The CDR3 is CASSFIGAGEVAYSYEQYV. Here the CDR3 DNA reads TGTGCCAGCAGCTTCATTGGGGCCGGGGAGGTAGCGTACTCCTACGAGCAGTACGTC.

This clonotype was detected ten times or more. The chain recombines TRBV20-1 with TRBJ2-2; the D gene is possibly TRBD2 (6 bases). The CDR3 contains 15 residues. V lost 2 bases and J lost 2, with 12 bases in between. Per the germline V gene, CDR1 is DFQATT and CDR2 is SNEGSKA (reference sequence). This CDR3 reads CSARKFSGNTGELFF. Here the CDR3 DNA reads TGCAGTGCTAGAAAGTTTAGCGGTAACACCGGGGAGCTGTTTTTT.

V gene TRBV28 combines with J gene TRBJ2-5; tentatively, D is TRBD1 (6 bases). V shed 8 bases and J shed 2 bases, with 30 bases lying between them. Per the germline V gene, CDR1 is MDHEN and CDR2 is SYDVKM. This CDR3 region has 19 residues. The DNA of the CDR3 is TGTGCCAGCTCCTTCCCCCTAAAGACAGGATTCTTTGGGCAAGAGACCCAGTACTTC. Translated: CASSFPLKTGFFGQETQYF.

This clonotype was picked up a small number of times. V usage is TRBV2 and J usage is TRBJ1-4; D might be TRBD1 (5 bases). The V gene lost 6 bases and the J gene lost 0 bases, with 14 bases spanning the gap. CDR3 length: 16 amino acids. CDR1 SNHLY and CDR2 FYNNEI come from the germline V gene. The chain's CDR3 is CASSRDRVATNEKLFF. As DNA, the CDR3 is TGTGCCAGCAGCCGGGACCGCGTTGCAACTAATGAAAAACTGTTTTTT.

This chain joins TRBV10-3 and TRBJ2-1; 10 bases align to TRBD2. CDR3 size: 16 residues. Trimming at V came to 3 bases and at J to 15 bases, leaving 17 bases not matched to a gene. CDR1 and CDR2 (germline): ENHRY, SYGVKD. CDR3 sequence reads: CAISEQAGGPSRSGFF. The CDR3 region has the DNA TGTGCCATCAGTGAACAAGCGGGAGGGCCCAGCAGGTCGGGGTTCTTC.

This chain links TRBV4-1 with TRBJ1-5, with a tentative D call TRBD1 (6 bases). There are 16 residues in the CDR3. Trimming took off 0 bases at V and 6 bases at J, with 15 bases between the two ends. Germline CDR1 is MGHRA and CDR2 is YSYEKL. The DNA of the CDR3 is TGCGCCAGCAGCCAAGAGTGGGGGGGGCCGGGTCAGCCCCAGCATTTT. This translates into CASSQEWGGPGQPQHF.

This clonotype was detected many times. The chain has TRBV6-5 and TRBJ2-1, with a tentative D call TRBD2 (5 bases). The CDR3 loop spans 11 amino acids. CDR1 and CDR2 from the germline V gene are MNHEY and SVGAGI. The ends were cut back, 4 bases at V and 12 bases at J, with 10 bases in the middle. Here the CDR3 DNA reads TGTGCCAGCAGTTCTCCGGGGAGGCAGTTCTTC. Protein product: CASSSPGRQFF.

The chain has TRBV12-3 or TRBV12-4 and TRBJ1-5, with D possibly TRBD1 on 5 matching bases. CDR3 size: 17 residues. With 6 bases removed from V and 0 bases from J, the gap between germline ends came to 18 bases. The chain's CDR3 is CASSPPHRGVSNQPQHF. CDR3 nucleotides: TGTGCCAGCAGCCCCCCCCACAGAGGGGTTAGCAATCAGCCCCAGCATTTT.

Comment on this clonotype: A much larger clone differs by one base, so this may be a read error. The chain combines TRBV4-2 with TRBJ2-1, with TRBD2 matching over 9 bases. V lost 6 bases, J lost 5 bases, and 11 bases stayed unmatched. CDR1 and CDR2 (germline): LGHNA, YNFKEQ. The CDR3 is 16 residues long. The CDR3 nucleotides read TGTGCCAGCAGACAACCAAGCGGGAGGTTCGACAATGAGCAGTTCTTC. Translating gives CASRQPSGRFDNEQFF.

This clonotype was seen more than once but under ten times. The chain recombines TRBV7-2 with TRBJ2-1; maybe TRBD2 (6 bases). The CDR3 loop spans 16 amino acids. The germline V gene has CDR1 SGHTA and CDR2 FQGNSA. The ends were cut back, 4 bases at V and 2 bases at J, with 15 bases in the middle. Here the CDR3 reads CASSSGTERPYNEQFF. In DNA form, the CDR3 reads TGTGCCAGCAGCTCCGGGACTGAAAGGCCCTACAATGAGCAGTTCTTC. The whole variable domain, filled in from reference TRBV7-2 and TRBJ2-1, reads GAGVSQSPSNKVTEKGKDVELRCDPISGHTALYWYRQSLGQGLEFLIYFQGNSAPDKSGLPSDRFSAERTGGSVSTLTIQRTQQEDSAVYLCASSSGTERPYNEQFFGPGTRLTVL.

This clonotype was detected ten times or more. The chain has TRBV10-2 and TRBJ2-5; tentative D call: TRBD2 (6 bases). V lost 4 bases, J lost 1 base, and 13 bases lay in between. Germline V gene sequence: CDR1 WSHSY, CDR2 SAAADI. The CDR3 covers 15 residues. The CDR3 loop is CASSAGEAFQETQYF. The CDR3 region has the DNA TGCGCCAGCAGTGCTGGGGAGGCTTTCCAAGAGACCCAGTACTTC.

This clonotype was recorded a few times. The chain has TRBV11-2 and TRBJ2-1; the D gene is possibly TRBD1 (6 bases). Trimming took 6 bases from V and 0 from J, leaving 12 bases between them. CDR1 is SGHAT, CDR2 FQNNGV, per germline. The CDR3 loop spans 15 amino acids. CDR3 sequence reads: CASRLGQTSYNEQFF. For the CDR3, the DNA is TGTGCCAGCAGACTAGGACAGACCTCCTACAATGAGCAGTTCTTC.

This clonotype was recorded at least ten times. The chain has TRBV6-5 and TRBJ1-1; D not certain. The CDR3 is 14 amino acids. CDR1 and CDR2 (germline): MNHEY, SVGAGI. V was cut by 2 bases and J by 0 bases, with 7 bases left in between. The CDR3 sequence: CASSYGDVNTEAFF. The CDR3 nucleotides are TGTGCCAGCAGTTACGGGGATGTGAACACTGAAGCTTTCTTT.

This clonotype was detected many times. The V call is TRBV12-3 or TRBV12-4, the J call TRBJ1-2; 9 positions match TRBD1. The CDR3 loop spans 14 amino acids. Germline trimming cut 6 bases from V and 6 bases from J; bases unmatched to any gene: 8. The CDR3 sequence is CASRSAGTGNGYTF. DNA of the CDR3: TGTGCCAGCAGGTCCGCTGGGACAGGGAATGGCTACACCTTC.

This clonotype was detected many times. The genes are TRBV4-3 and TRBJ1-1, with 7 positions matching TRBD1. The germline V gene encodes CDR1 LGHNA and CDR2 YSLEER. Germline trimming cut 1 base from V and 5 bases from J; bases unmatched to any gene: 10. This CDR3 is built from 16 residues. The CDR3 sequence is CASSQGQGVGLTEAFF. CDR3 bases: TGCGCCAGCAGCCAAGGTCAGGGGGTAGGGCTAACTGAAGCTTTCTTT.

This clonotype was recorded many times. The rearrangement links TRBV28 to TRBJ2-3, with 7 bases aligning to TRBD1. The V segment lost 5 bases and the J segment 5 bases; nucleotides outside the gene matches: 10. This CDR3 spans 15 amino acids. CDR1 is MDHEN, CDR2 SYDVKM, per germline. CDR3 loop: CASSQYDRAQDTQYF. The CDR3 DNA follows: TGTGCCAGCAGTCAGTATGACAGGGCACAAGATACGCAGTATTTT.

J is TRBJ1-5 and V is TRBV12-3 or TRBV12-4; D is uncertain. V gave up 5 bases and J gave up 2 bases, with 10 bases separating them. The length of the CDR3 is 14 residues. The CDR3 DNA sequence: TGTGCCAGCAGTCGCCGAACAGGCAATCAGCCCCAGCATTTT. It codes for CASSRRTGNQPQHF.

V and J are TRBV3-1 and TRBJ2-7; 12 bases fit TRBD2. The CDR3 is 19 residues long. Trimming cost V 0 bases and J 5 bases; bases outside gene matches: 14. CDR1 LGHDT and CDR2 YNNKEL come from the germline V gene (reference sequence). The chain's CDR3 is CASSQDRGRLAGDRHEQYF. As DNA, the CDR3 is TGTGCCAGCAGCCAAGATCGAGGGAGACTAGCGGGAGATCGCCACGAGCAGTACTTC.

This clonotype appeared many times. CDR3 amino acids: CASSLGGGGQETQYF. In DNA, the CDR3 is TGTGCCAGCAGCTTAGGAGGTGGGGGCCAAGAGACCCAGTACTTC. The V and J genes are TRBV7-9 and TRBJ2-5, with D perhaps TRBD1 or TRBD2 (5 bases each). In germline, CDR1 is SEHNR, CDR2 FQNEAQ (reference sequence). This CDR3 region has 15 residues. With 1 base removed from V and 1 base from J, the gap between germline ends came to 10 bases.

Many counts were recorded for this clonotype. The CDR3 is CASSAQGTEYQETQYF. CDR3 sequence (DNA): TGTGCCAGCAGCGCCCAAGGGACAGAGTACCAAGAGACCCAGTACTTC. The chain is built from TRBV7-8 and TRBJ2-5; 7 nucleotides align to TRBD1. This CDR3 region has 16 residues. Germline V gene sequence: CDR1 SGHVS, CDR2 FQNEAQ. With 5 bases clipped from V and 0 bases from J, the junction kept 9 bases outside the gene matches.

This clonotype was observed a handful of times. The chain carries TRBV6-5 and TRBJ2-2, with 11 positions matching TRBD1. Trimming cost V 4 bases and J 3 bases; bases outside gene matches: 1. CDR3 length: 15 amino acids. Germline CDR1 and CDR2: MNHEY and SVGAGI. CDR3 sequence: CASSWTGGDTGELFF. CDR3 DNA: TGTGCCAGCAGTTGGACAGGGGGCGACACCGGGGAGCTGTTTTTT.

A note on this clonotype: A much larger clone lies a single base off, so this may be a read error. This chain uses TRBV5-1 with TRBJ1-2; no definite D call. The CDR3 has 12 amino acids. V was clipped by 5 bases and J by 6 bases, with 11 bases between them. Germline V gene sequence: CDR1 SGHRS, CDR2 YFSETQ. The CDR3 spells CASSENINGYTF. DNA for the CDR3: TGCGCCAGCAGTGAGAATATCAATGGCTACACCTTC.

This clonotype was picked up a small number of times. This chain uses TRBV6-1 with TRBJ2-5, with TRBD1 matching over 10 bases. This CDR3 has 15 residues. The J segment lost 5 bases and the V segment lost 6 bases, leaving 9 bases of the junction unmatched. The germline CDR1 and CDR2 sequences are MNHNS and SASEGT. CDR3 residues: CASRAGQGGMETQYF. In DNA, the CDR3 is TGTGCCAGCAGGGCCGGACAGGGGGGTATGGAGACCCAGTACTTC.

Remarks on this clonotype: This may be a read error, as it is one base from a much larger clone. The chain recombines TRBV25-1 with TRBJ2-1; maybe TRBD2 (6 bases). In germline, CDR1 is MGHDK, CDR2 SYGVNS. V was cut by 3 bases and J by 2 bases, with 8 bases left in between. This CDR3 region has 14 residues. The CDR3 coding sequence is TGTGCCAGCAGTGATAGCGGCCCCTACAATGAGCAGTTCTTC. Protein: CASSDSGPYNEQFF.

This clonotype was detected ten times or more. This chain connects TRBV13 to TRBJ2-1; 10 bases align to TRBD2. The CDR3 runs to 17 residues. Trimming removed 6 bases from V and 0 bases from J; junction bases left unmatched: 8. Germline-derived CDR1 and CDR2 are PRHDT and FYEKMQ (reference sequence). CDR3 coding DNA: TGTGCCAGCAGTGATACTAGCGGGAAGGACTCCTACAATGAGCAGTTCTTC. The encoded protein is CASSDTSGKDSYNEQFF.

In its sample, this clonotype was seen many times. The CDR3 nucleotides are TGTGCCAGCAGCCCCGGTTCATTCTATGGCTACACCTTC. This sequence encodes CASSPGSFYGYTF. The chain employs TRBV12-3 or TRBV12-4 and TRBJ1-2; D is uncertain. The germline V and J ends were trimmed by 6 bases and 4 bases, with 12 bases remaining between them. This CDR3 is 13 amino acids long.

This clonotype was seen at least ten times. J is TRBJ2-6 and V is TRBV14; tentative D call: TRBD1 (6 bases). CDR1 and CDR2 (germline): SGHDN, FVKESK. The CDR3 covers 19 residues. Trimming shortened V by 4 bases and J by 0 bases, and 19 bases separated the two germline ends. In DNA form, the CDR3 reads TGTGCCAGCAGCCCTCTGACGATTGGACAGCCCTCTGGGGCCAACGTCCTGACTTTC. Its protein is CASSPLTIGQPSGANVLTF.

This clonotype was detected many times. This sequence joins TRBV4-3 and TRBJ2-1, with TRBD2 matching 11 bases. V trimming: 4 bases; J trimming: 2 bases; junction bases outside the gene matches: 16. Per germline, CDR1 LGHNA and CDR2 YSLEER. CDR3 size: 20 residues. Here the CDR3 DNA reads TGCGCCAGCAGCCGCATAACCGGACTAGCGGGCCAAACTACCTACAATGAGCAGTTCTTC. Residues: CASSRITGLAGQTTYNEQFF.

This clonotype was picked up many times. The V call is TRBV12-3 or TRBV12-4, the J call TRBJ2-5; 16 bases are a match to TRBD2. The CDR3 runs to 15 residues. V dropped 10 bases and J dropped 5; count of bases not matched to a gene: 7. The CDR3 here is CATRGLAGGYETQYF. DNA of the CDR3: TGTGCCACCCGGGGACTAGCGGGAGGGTACGAGACCCAGTACTTC.